Below, 9 T cell receptor beta chains from the same sample are listed, as sequenced in a study of T cell repertoires in cytomegalovirus infection. TCRdb re-derived calls from the reads in MiXCR, one entry per CDR3 protein. The sample has just under 500,000 distinct CDR3 sequences; 25% to 35% are singletons. No antigen has been identified for these receptors. Sequences were derived from cultured PBMCs, sampled from culture after CMV antigen stimulation. The receptors derive from a human donor in good health (CMV status not recorded). Some clones in this sample may be carry-over from other donors' samples.

The V gene is TRBV19, the J gene TRBJ2-1; TRBD2 matches 8 bases. Germline trimming cut 1 base from V and 6 bases from J; bases unmatched to any gene: 5. This CDR3 region has 15 residues. Germline CDR1 and CDR2: LNHDA and SQIVND (reference sequence). CDR3 nucleotide sequence: TGTGCCAGTAGTATAGGATTTACTAGCGGCAATGAGCAGTTCTTC. Translating it yields CASSIGFTSGNEQFF.

This clonotype was seen a few times. The V call is TRBV7-2, the J call TRBJ2-7, with D hard to call. This CDR3 has 11 residues. V was shortened by 3 bases and J by 5 bases, with 5 bases between the two germline ends. Germline CDR1 and CDR2: SGHTA and FQGNSA. This CDR3 is CASSFRNEQYF. CDR3 in DNA: TGTGCCAGCAGCTTCCGAAACGAGCAGTACTTC.

This clonotype was counted once. This chain uses TRBV24-1 with TRBJ2-7, with unresolved D. The CDR3 sequence is 14 residues long. Trimming took off 0 bases at V and 4 bases at J, with 9 bases between the two ends. The germline V gene has CDR1 KGHDR and CDR2 SFDVKD. The CDR3 DNA sequence: TGTGCCACCAGTGATTTGTGGGCTTGGTACGAGCAGTACGTC. Protein: CATSDLWAWYEQYV.

The chain links TRBV5-8 to TRBJ1-1; no clear D gene. Looked up from germline, CDR1 is SGHTS and CDR2 is YDEGEE. This CDR3 contains 14 residues. With 0 bases removed from V and 6 bases from J, the gap between germline ends came to 12 bases. CDR3 coding DNA: TGTGCCAGCAGCTTGGAGTCCAGGTCGCCTGAAGCTTTCTTT. This codes for CASSLESRSPEAFF.

This clonotype was detected ten times or more. The chain recombines TRBV7-3 with TRBJ2-3, with 7 bases aligning to TRBD1. With V trimmed by 5 bases and J by 4 bases, 6 bases remained unmatched. The CDR3 consists of 14 residues. Per the germline V gene, CDR1 is SGHTA and CDR2 is FQGTGA. For the CDR3, the DNA is TGTGCCAGCAGCAAAACCGGACAGGCAGATACGCAGTATTTT. Protein product: CASSKTGQADTQYF.

The genes are TRBV7-2 and TRBJ2-3; D gene uncertain. The CDR3 runs to 14 residues. V was cut by 2 bases and J by 6 bases, with 12 bases left in between. Germline lookup yields CDR1 SGHTA and CDR2 FQGNSA. CDR3 sequence reads: CASSLSDTRDTQYF. The DNA for the CDR3 is TGTGCCAGCAGCTTATCCGATACTCGCGATACGCAGTATTTT.

This clonotype was counted between two and nine times. The chain uses TRBV11-2 and TRBJ2-3; weak D call: TRBD2 (6 bases). V was pared by 5 bases and J by 0 bases, with 24 bases between. Germline CDR1 and CDR2: SGHAT and FQNNGV. The CDR3 contains 19 residues. The CDR3 sequence: CASSHGVAGWIPSTDTQYF. In DNA, the CDR3 is TGTGCCAGCAGCCACGGGGTGGCGGGATGGATACCTAGCACAGATACGCAGTATTTT.

The V gene is TRBV5-6, the J gene TRBJ2-7; 9 nucleotides align to TRBD1. V shed 5 bases and J 2 bases; nucleotides not matched to a gene: 8. The CDR3 has 15 residues. Germline-derived CDR1 and CDR2 are SGHDT and YYEEEE. CDR3 sequence reads: CASSAGTGMAYEQYF. The CDR3, as DNA: TGTGCCAGCAGTGCCGGGACAGGGATGGCCTACGAGCAGTACTTC.

This clonotype occurred a few times. CDR3 DNA: TGTGCCAGCAGCGCCGGAGTCTCTGGGGCCAACGTCCTGACTTTC. As protein: CASSAGVSGANVLTF. This rearrangement joins TRBV11-3 to TRBJ2-6; D is ambiguous. V lost 5 bases and J 0 bases, leaving 8 bases between the germline ends. Germline CDR1 reads SGHNT; CDR2 reads YENEEA. The CDR3 has 15 amino acids. The variable domain in full, with the rest retrieved from reference TRBV11-3 and TRBJ2-6, is EAGVVQSPRYKIIEKKQPVAFWCNPISGHNTLYWYLQNLGQGPELLIRYENEEAVDDSQLPKDRFSAERLKGVDSTLKIQPAELGDSAVYLCASSAGVSGANVLTFGAGSRLTVL.